This TCR beta chain emerged from a study of T cells in Graves' hyperthyroidism and ophthalmopathy. General study findings and limits: Blood samples included most of the expanded thyroid clonotypes exceeding 0.001. A 13 V-J model separated ophthalmopathy from stable hyperthyroidism.

Patients having uncontrolled infection, another autoimmune disease, pregnancy or lactation were not included. Orbital computed tomography, thyroid ultrasound, serum thyroxine and TRAb, and clinical symptoms together informed the diagnoses. TCR beta CDR3 regions were amplified from RNA. RT-PCR in the first round (using the HTBI primer set) targeted the TCR CDR3. TCRdb independently ran MiXCR on the multiplex PCR reads; one entry per CDR3 protein. The top ten hold approximately 6.8% of the sample, which has 500,000 to 800,000 distinct CDR3 sequences, approximately 42% seen once. With respect to this clonotype: Its target is unknown.

V lost 7 bases and J lost 7; bases outside the gene matches: 16. The CDR3 has 16 residues. The sequenced sample was peripheral blood or thyroid tissue (not recorded which). The receptor's source is an adult man with Graves' disease, either hyperthyroidism or ophthalmopathy (not recorded which). J is TRBJ2-7 and V is TRBV12-3 or TRBV12-4; 10 nucleotides match TRBD1. The CDR3 DNA follows: TGTGCCAGCAAAGACCTACTCGGGACAGGGGATTCGGAGCAGTACTTC. Translating it yields CASKDLLGTGDSEQYF.